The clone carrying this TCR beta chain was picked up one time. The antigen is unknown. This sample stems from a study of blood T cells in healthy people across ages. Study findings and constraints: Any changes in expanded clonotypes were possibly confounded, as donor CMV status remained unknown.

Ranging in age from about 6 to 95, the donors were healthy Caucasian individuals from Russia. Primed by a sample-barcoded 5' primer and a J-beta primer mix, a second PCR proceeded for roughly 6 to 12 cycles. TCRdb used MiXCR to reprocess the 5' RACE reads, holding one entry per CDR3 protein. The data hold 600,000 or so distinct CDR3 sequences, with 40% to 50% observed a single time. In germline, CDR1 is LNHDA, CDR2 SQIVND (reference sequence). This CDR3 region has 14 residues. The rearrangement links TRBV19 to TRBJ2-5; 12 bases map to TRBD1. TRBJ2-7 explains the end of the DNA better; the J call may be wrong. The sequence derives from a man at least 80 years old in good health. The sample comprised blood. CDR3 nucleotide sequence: TGTGCCAGTAGGGGACAGGGGGCCGTCTACGAGCAGTACTTC. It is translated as CASRGQGAVYEQYF.